The clone carrying this TCR beta chain has a handful of counts. What it binds is not known. This entry is derived from a study of T-cell reconstitution after alpha-beta-depleted transplantation in children. Notes on the study in general: Some patients showed high day-60 TCRbeta diversity, which derived from surviving recipient T cells and thymic progenitors. In patients about two months after transplant, alpha-beta T cells reportedly arose from several hundred expanded graft clones. A year post-transplant, T-cell counts and diversity derived mostly from newly produced T cells.

A library of TCRbeta sequences, prepared with unique molecular identifiers, was generated. TCRdb used MiXCR to reprocess the PCR reads, holding one entry per CDR3 protein. The sample holds a few hundred thousand distinct CDR3 sequences, roughly a quarter seen once. This sample comprised PBMCs, obtained before TCRalphabeta/CD19-depleted stem cell transplant. This TCR was recovered from a boy in the first two years of life with Wiskott-Aldrich syndrome, due to receive a stem cell transplant.

CDR3 in DNA: TGCGCCAGCAGCTCGACAGGGGTACTCGACGAGCAGTACTTC. It specifies CASSSTGVLDEQYF. V gene TRBV5-1 combines with J gene TRBJ2-7; 8 bases map to TRBD1. With V trimmed by 3 bases and J by 5 bases, 7 bases remained unmatched. The CDR3 is 14 residues long. Germline CDR1 SGHRS, CDR2 YFSETQ.